These 8 T cell receptor beta chains share one sample of origin, sequenced in a study of cytomegalovirus exposure and HLA in healthy donors. PCR primers comprised 60 Vbeta and 13 Jbeta primers. The method was immunoSEQ multiplex PCR; TCRdb's version includes in-frame clones alone and lacks a portion of them. Among fewer than 200,000 clones listed, 75% to 85% were seen once. The specimen was PBMCs. These receptors came from a woman under 40 in good health and CMV-seronegative.

The V gene is TRBV18, the J gene TRBJ1-5; 7 bases agree with TRBD1. V lost 1 base and J lost 5; bases outside the gene matches: 8. CDR1 is KGHSH, CDR2 LQKENI, per germline. This CDR3 region has 16 residues. Here the CDR3 DNA reads TGTGCCAGCTCACCACTGACAGGGCAAGGTCATCAGCCCCAGCATTTT. It encodes CASSPLTGQGHQPQHF.

V is TRBV5-1 and J is TRBJ1-1; TRBD1 matches 8 bases. The CDR3 is 13 amino acids. CDR1 is SGHRS, CDR2 YFSETQ, per germline. V dropped 0 bases and J dropped 7; count of bases not matched to a gene: 2. CDR3 sequence (DNA): TGCGCCAGCAGCTTGGTCGGGACAGGTGAAGCTTTCTTT. Its translation: CASSLVGTGEAFF.

V and J are TRBV29-1 and TRBJ2-1; 8 bases map to TRBD2. Per germline, CDR1 SQVTM and CDR2 ANQGSEA. The CDR3 is made up of 16 amino acids. Trimming cost V 2 bases and J 7 bases; bases outside gene matches: 13. CDR3 DNA: TGCAGCGTTGAACCGATTGCGGGAGGACTAGCTAATGAGCAGTTCTTC. This translates into CSVEPIAGGLANEQFF.

The chain joins TRBV2 to TRBJ1-2; D unclear. CDR1 and CDR2 from the germline V gene are SNHLY and FYNNEI. The CDR3 spans 11 residues. Trimming took off 6 bases at V and 4 bases at J, with 6 bases between the two ends. The CDR3 region has the DNA TGTGCCAGCAGCCCCAGCTATGGCTACACCTTC. Translation gives CASSPSYGYTF.

V is TRBV2 and J is TRBJ1-2; possible D gene TRBD1, 5 bases. Trimming removed 6 bases at V and 8 bases at J, with 19 bases between. The germline CDR1 and CDR2 sequences are SNHLY and FYNNEI. The CDR3 sequence is 14 residues long. The CDR3 loop is CASREMRGGEGYTF. CDR3 in DNA: TGTGCCAGCAGGGAGATGCGGGGGGGGGAAGGCTACACCTTC.

The genes are TRBV30 and TRBJ1-6; D unresolved. The germline V gene encodes CDR1 GTSNPN and CDR2 SVGIG (reference sequence). V was cut by 0 bases and J by 12 bases, with 12 bases left in between. The CDR3 extends over 13 amino acids. The CDR3 loop is CAWSVQTAGPLHF. CDR3 nucleotide sequence: TGTGCCTGGAGTGTCCAAACAGCAGGACCCCTCCACTTT.

V usage is TRBV2 and J usage is TRBJ2-5, with 10 nucleotides matching TRBD2. Germline loops: CDR1 SNHLY, CDR2 FYNNEI. This CDR3 has 16 residues. Trimming cost V 7 bases and J 4 bases; bases outside gene matches: 12. CDR3 in DNA: TGTGCCAGCAATGTGGGCGGGCTAGCGGGGGCAGAGACCCAGTACTTC. It translates to CASNVGGLAGAETQYF. Looking up the rest from reference TRBV2 and TRBJ2-5 gives the full variable domain: EPEVTQTPSHQVTQMGQEVILRCVPISNHLYFYWYRQILGQKVEFLVSFYNNEISEKSEIFDDQFSVERPDGSNFTLKIRSTKLEDSAMYFCASNVGGLAGAETQYFGPGTRLLVL.

The V and J genes are TRBV28 and TRBJ2-3; TRBD2 agrees at 7 bases. The trim removed 8 bases at V and 2 bases at J, leaving 1 base unmatched. The V gene's germline CDR1 is MDHEN and CDR2 SYDVKM. The CDR3 consists of 12 residues. In nucleotides, the CDR3 is TGTGCCAGCCTAGCGGACACAGATACGCAGTATTTT. It encodes CASLADTDTQYF.